These 18 T cell receptor beta chains share one sample of origin, sequenced in a study of identical twins. MiXCR, applied by TCRdb to the 5' RACE reads, yields one record per CDR3 protein. The sample yields approximately 600,000 distinct CDR3 sequences, less than 9% seen once. This sample was also put to use in a study of yellow fever vaccine responses in identical twins.

The sequenced sample consisted of PBMCs. These receptors all stem from a woman aged 18-29 years in good health.

The rearrangement uses TRBV24-1 and TRBJ2-3, with D tentatively TRBD1 (5 bases). The CDR3 is 15 amino acids. Germline CDR1 is KGHDR and CDR2 is SFDVKD. Trimming pared 4 bases from V and 4 bases from J, leaving 14 bases between. The CDR3 nucleotides are TGTGCCACCAGTGACGGACACCCTGCCCCAGATACGCAGTATTTT. It encodes CATSDGHPAPDTQYF.

This clonotype was picked up many times. V is TRBV20-1 and J is TRBJ1-4; the match to TRBD1 covers 8 bases. J was trimmed by 4 bases and V by 2 bases; bases with no gene match: 6. The CDR3 contains 15 residues. Germline V gene data show CDR1 as DFQATT and CDR2 as SNEGSKA (reference sequence). CDR3 amino acids: CSARSRGLGNEKLFF. The DNA for the CDR3 is TGCAGTGCTAGAAGCAGGGGGCTTGGTAATGAAAAACTGTTTTTT.

This clonotype came up a few times. The V call is TRBV12-3 or TRBV12-4, the J call TRBJ2-5; D call uncertain. The V and J ends lost 1 base and 5 bases respectively, with 11 bases between them. This CDR3 has 14 amino acids. The CDR3 loop reads CASSLESEVETQYF. The CDR3 region has the DNA TGTGCCAGCAGTTTAGAGTCAGAGGTGGAGACCCAGTACTTC.

The gene calls are TRBV28 and TRBJ2-2; no clear D gene. Looked up from germline, CDR1 is MDHEN and CDR2 is SYDVKM. Trimming removed 2 bases at V and 2 bases at J, with 12 bases between. The CDR3 contains 16 residues. The CDR3: CASSLIGMLNTGELFF. The CDR3 nucleotides read TGTGCCAGCAGTTTAATAGGGATGCTAAACACCGGGGAGCTGTTTTTT.

The sample holds many counts of this clonotype. J is TRBJ1-1 and V is TRBV6-1; 8 bases are shared with TRBD1. Germline CDR1 is MNHNS and CDR2 is SASEGT. The V segment lost 6 bases and the J segment 1 base; nucleotides outside the gene matches: 4. The CDR3 loop spans 14 amino acids. CDR3 in amino acids: CASREQGGNTEAFF. The CDR3 nucleotides read TGTGCCAGCAGGGAACAGGGGGGGAACACTGAAGCTTTCTTT.

The genes are TRBV7-8 and TRBJ2-7, with D unclear. CDR3 length: 13 amino acids. CDR1 is SGHVS and CDR2 is FQNEAQ in the germline V gene. The germline V and J ends were trimmed by 0 bases and 1 base, with 4 bases remaining between them. Written as DNA, the CDR3 is TGTGCCAGCAGCTTAGCCGAGTCCTACGAGCAGTACGTC. Protein: CASSLAESYEQYV.

This clonotype was found many times. The J gene is TRBJ1-2, the V gene TRBV4-1; 7 bases fit TRBD1. This CDR3 has 14 amino acids. The germline V gene encodes CDR1 MGHRA and CDR2 YSYEKL. Trimming took 1 base from V and 6 from J; bases not matched to a gene: 5. The CDR3 protein is CASSQARQGNGYTF. CDR3 in DNA: TGCGCCAGCAGCCAAGCAAGACAGGGAAATGGCTACACCTTC.

The chain couples TRBV20-1 to TRBJ1-6, with no clear D. Trimming pared 1 base from V and 5 bases from J, leaving 9 bases between. Germline V gives CDR1 DFQATT, CDR2 SNEGSKA (reference sequence). The CDR3 totals 14 residues. Here the CDR3 reads CSARGPVNNSPLHF. The CDR3, as DNA: TGCAGTGCTAGAGGGCCAGTAAATAATTCACCCCTCCACTTT.

This clonotype was picked up a small number of times. The rearrangement joins TRBV6-5 to TRBJ2-4; D unresolved. This CDR3 comprises 16 residues. Germline CDR1 and CDR2: MNHEY and SVGAGI. Trimming removed 2 bases from V and 2 bases from J, with 13 bases in between. Here the CDR3 reads CASSYGRGRSKNIQYF. Written as DNA, the CDR3 is TGTGCCAGCAGTTACGGTAGAGGAAGGTCCAAAAACATTCAGTACTTC.

The genes are TRBV4-1 and TRBJ1-1; maybe TRBD1 (6 bases). This CDR3 comprises 16 residues. CDR1 and CDR2 (germline): MGHRA, YSYEKL. Between the trimmed V and J ends, which lost 0 bases and 1 base, there was a span of 12 bases. The DNA of the CDR3 is TGCGCCAGCAGCCAAGAGGGGGCCGCATCGAACACTGAAGCTTTCTTT. It specifies CASSQEGAASNTEAFF.

The genes are TRBV19 and TRBJ2-2; no firm D call. The CDR3 contains 16 residues. The germline V and J ends were trimmed by 3 bases and 5 bases, with 16 bases remaining between them. Germline V lookup: CDR1 LNHDA, CDR2 SQIVND (reference sequence). In DNA form, the CDR3 reads TGTGCCAGTAGTATGCAGGCTCAAGGATTGACCGGGGAGCTGTTTTTT. Protein product: CASSMQAQGLTGELFF.

The chain combines TRBV27 with TRBJ2-3; no reliable D call. V lost 2 bases and J lost 2, with 8 bases in between. Per the germline V gene, CDR1 is MNHEY and CDR2 is SMNVEV (reference sequence). The CDR3 spans 14 residues. The CDR3 is CASSLLRYTDTQYF. CDR3 nucleotide sequence: TGTGCCAGCAGTTTACTCCGGTACACAGATACGCAGTATTTT.

This clonotype was recorded many times. V is TRBV5-1 and J is TRBJ1-1, with D possibly matching TRBD1 (6 bases). Trimming left V 4 bases short and J 6 bases short, with 16 bases between. Germline-derived CDR1 and CDR2 are SGHRS and YFSETQ. The CDR3 is 14 residues long. CDR3 in amino acids: CASSREGGRPEAFF. The CDR3 nucleotides read TGCGCCAGCAGCCGCGAGGGGGGGAGGCCTGAAGCTTTCTTT.

V gene TRBV6-4 combines with J gene TRBJ2-1, with 8 bases identical to TRBD2. The CDR3 is 16 residues long. V lost 4 bases, J lost 4 bases, and 9 bases stayed unmatched. Germline CDR1 reads MRHNA; CDR2 reads SNTAGT. This CDR3 is CASSGGRGGLYNEQFF. CDR3 bases: TGTGCCAGCAGTGGGGGCCGGGGGGGCCTTTACAATGAGCAGTTCTTC.

This clonotype was recorded many times. This chain uses TRBV9 with TRBJ2-2, with 11 bases identical to TRBD1. V trimming: 3 bases; J trimming: 0 bases; junction bases outside the gene matches: 10. The CDR3 spans 19 residues. From germline, CDR1 is SGDLS and CDR2 YYNGEE. DNA of the CDR3: TGTGCCAGCAGCGCACGGGACAGGGGGAAAACCGCGAACACCGGGGAGCTGTTTTTT. Its translation: CASSARDRGKTANTGELFF.

A few counts support this clonotype. CDR3 in amino acids: CASSKGSPLHF. The CDR3 nucleotides read TGTGCCAGCAGTAAGGGGTCACCCCTCCACTTT. J is TRBJ1-6 and V is TRBV12-3 or TRBV12-4; a weak D match, TRBD1 (5 bases). This CDR3 is 11 amino acids long. The V end was cut by 5 bases, the J end by 10 bases, with 6 bases between.

This clonotype came up many times. The V and J genes are TRBV18 and TRBJ1-4; tentatively, D is TRBD1 (6 bases). The V gene's germline CDR1 is KGHSH and CDR2 LQKENI. The V end lost 5 bases, the J end lost 5 bases, and 9 bases lay between the germline ends. CDR3 length: 13 amino acids. CDR3 coding DNA: TGTGCCAGCTCAAGACAGGAAAATGAAAAACTGTTTTTT. It encodes CASSRQENEKLFF.

V is TRBV11-2 and J is TRBJ2-7, with D perhaps matching TRBD1 (5 bases). The length of the CDR3 is 15 residues. V dropped 0 bases and J dropped 2 bases, with 11 bases sitting between them. Germline CDR1 reads SGHAT; CDR2 reads FQNNGV. The CDR3 DNA sequence: TGTGCCAGCAGCTTAGAAGGGGCGTTTACCTACGAGCAGTACTTC. It specifies CASSLEGAFTYEQYF.